Listed below are T cell receptor beta chains from one sample, sequenced in a study of blood T cell repertoires in COVID-19. TCRdb keeps only in-frame clones here, not all; method: immunoSEQ multiplex PCR. The sample consists of around 120,000 clones, 60% to 85% of them appearing once. The sequencing sample was made of peripheral blood. The receptors shown here come from a man in his sixties or seventies with acute or convalescent COVID-19. Each CDR3 is given with its conserved first and last residue. Fields, in order: clone size, V gene, D gene, J gene, CDR3 protein, CDR3 DNA. D genes are given only for firm matches. The listing skips clone size in some rows; elsewhere it reads once, few, many or a size class.

>.|TRBV4-2|TRBD2|TRBJ2-1
CASSRVGTSDYEQFF
TGTGCCAGCAGCCGTGTTGGGACTAGCGACTATGAGCAGTTCTTC
>.|TRBV5-8|.|TRBJ2-3
CASSFGGIADTQYF
TGTGCCAGCAGCTTTGGGGGGATAGCAGATACGCAGTATTTT
>.|TRBV5-1|TRBD2|TRBJ2-5
CASSFSGGEETQYF
TGCGCCAGCAGCTTTTCCGGGGGGGAGGAGACCCAGTACTTC
>.|TRBV15|.|TRBJ2-4
CATSAPGGLGNIQYF
TGTGCCACCAGCGCCCCGGGGGGCCTCGGGAACATTCAGTACTTC
>.|TRBV5-4|.|TRBJ2-3
CASNPRGDTQYF
TGTGCCAGCAACCCCCGGGGGGATACGCAGTATTTT
>few|TRBV5-1|.|TRBJ2-2
CASSPPQGNTGELFF
TGCGCCAGCAGCCCACCCCAGGGGAACACCGGGGAGCTGTTTTTT
>.|TRBV15|.|TRBJ1-2
CATPRRVGYGYTF
TGTGCCACCCCACGCCGAGTCGGCTATGGCTACACCTTC
>.|TRBV11-2|TRBD2|TRBJ2-1
CASSTGTTAGWQYNEQFF
TGTGCCAGCAGCACGGGGACTACCGCGGGTTGGCAGTACAATGAGCAGTTCTTC
>once|TRBV9|.|TRBJ1-1
CASSVGRNTEAFF
TGTGCCAGCAGCGTAGGCAGGAACACTGAAGCTTTCTTT
>.|TRBV15|TRBD1|TRBJ1-5
CATRRRQGEGNQPQHF
TGTGCCACCCGCAGACGACAGGGGGAAGGTAATCAGCCCCAGCATTTT
>once|TRBV11-2|.|TRBJ1-6
CASVQGSPLYNSPLHF
TGTGCCAGCGTCCAGGGCTCCCCTTTATATAATTCACCCCTCCACTTT
>.|TRBV7-9|TRBD1|TRBJ1-2
CASSPPGQGYGYTF
TGTGCCAGCAGCCCCCCGGGACAGGGGTATGGCTACACCTTC
>.|TRBV9|TRBD2|TRBJ2-1
CASSISGVAGNEQFF
TGTGCCAGCAGCATCTCGGGGGTAGCGGGAAATGAGCAGTTCTTC
>.|TRBV30|.|TRBJ1-2
CAWSVNPRSRGYTF
TGTGCCTGGAGTGTAAACCCTCGGTCTAGGGGCTACACCTTC
>.|TRBV14|.|TRBJ1-6
CASSLGTSRAPLHF
TGTGCCAGCAGCCTGGGGACAAGTCGGGCACCCCTCCACTTT
>.|TRBV5-1|TRBD1|TRBJ1-3
CASRSSGQRGNTIYF
TGCGCCAGCAGATCATCGGGACAGAGGGGAAACACCATATATTTT
>.|TRBV28|.|TRBJ1-6
CASTRRRQGNSPLHF
TGTGCCAGCACTCGGAGGAGGCAGGGGAATTCACCCCTCCACTTT
>once|TRBV7-2|TRBD1|TRBJ2-7
CASRQYPGQPPYEQYF
TGTGCCAGCAGACAATACCCGGGACAGCCTCCCTACGAGCAGTACTTC
>.|TRBV28|TRBD2|TRBJ2-3
CASGAILGRGTSTDTQYF
TGTGCCAGCGGGGCGATTCTGGGGAGGGGAACTAGCACAGATACGCAGTATTTT
>.|TRBV18|.|TRBJ1-1
CASSPSSTAAGNTEAFF
TGTGCCAGCTCACCATCGTCGACAGCCGCTGGGAACACTGAAGCTTTCTTT
>.|TRBV3-1/TRBV3-2|TRBD2|TRBJ2-2
CASSPPFVAGGTGELFF
TGTGCCAGCAGCCCTCCTTTTGTTGCGGGGGGAACCGGGGAGCTGTTTTTT
>.|TRBV27|.|TRBJ2-2
CASGMPRRAGELFF
TGTGCCAGCGGAATGCCCAGGAGGGCCGGGGAGCTGTTTTTT
>.|TRBV30|.|TRBJ1-3
CAWRPQSSGNTIYF
TGTGCCTGGAGGCCACAGAGCTCTGGAAACACCATATATTTT
>once|TRBV28|.|TRBJ1-3
CASSSPGGGTGNTIYF
TGTGCCAGCAGTTCTCCCGGCGGGGGGACTGGGAACACCATATATTTT
>.|TRBV27|TRBD1|TRBJ1-5
CASSLLGQGNQPQHF
TGTGCCAGCAGTTTATTGGGACAGGGGAATCAGCCCCAGCATTTT
>.|TRBV11-2|.|TRBJ2-2
CASSFDRTGELFF
TGTGCCAGCAGCTTCGATAGAACCGGGGAGCTGTTTTTT
>.|TRBV7-2|.|TRBJ1-1
CASSFVNDRGIF
TGTGCCAGCAGTTTCGTAAATGATAGGGGCATCTTT
>.|TRBV9|.|TRBJ1-2
CASSPGEGPSYGYTF
TGTGCCAGCAGCCCCGGGGAGGGGCCCAGCTATGGCTACACCTTC
>few|TRBV13|.|TRBJ2-7
CASSLGGYEQYF
TGTGCCAGCAGCTTGGGCGGGTACGAGCAGTACTTC
>.|TRBV7-2|.|TRBJ1-2
CASSLAEGGQYYGYTF
TGTGCCAGCAGCTTAGCAGAGGGGGGGCAGTACTATGGCTACACCTTC
>.|TRBV29-1|TRBD1|TRBJ2-7
CSVKGRRGGTYEQYF
TGCAGCGTTAAGGGACGTAGAGGGGGCACCTACGAGCAGTACTTC
>.|TRBV14|TRBD1|TRBJ1-2
CASSQAGGRYTF
TGTGCCAGCAGCCAGGCAGGGGGCCGCTACACCTTC
>.|TRBV29-1|.|TRBJ2-5
CSAEGLQETQYF
TGCAGCGCAGAGGGCTTGCAAGAGACCCAGTACTTC
>.|TRBV6-5|.|TRBJ2-7
CASSYIWASYEQYF
TGTGCCAGCAGTTACATTTGGGCCTCCTACGAGCAGTACTTC
>.|TRBV18|.|TRBJ1-2
CASSPLPGKRNYGYTF
TGTGCCAGCTCCCCCCTTCCGGGGAAACGCAACTATGGCTACACCTTC
>.|TRBV7-8|.|TRBJ2-7
CASSLIALSSYEQYF
TGTGCCAGCAGCTTAATAGCGCTAAGTTCCTACGAGCAGTACTTC
>.|TRBV18|TRBD1|TRBJ1-1
CASSPPSGQGGEAFF
TGTGCCAGCTCACCACCTTCGGGACAGGGGGGTGAAGCTTTCTTT
>.|TRBV5-6|TRBD1|TRBJ1-2
CASSSYDRGGYGYTF
TGTGCCAGCAGCTCCTATGACAGGGGGGGCTATGGCTACACCTTC
>.|TRBV29-1|TRBD1|TRBJ1-5
CSVQQGNNQPQHF
TGCAGCGTACAACAGGGGAACAATCAGCCCCAGCATTTT
>.|TRBV5-1|.|TRBJ2-7
CASSPIPGSYEQYF
TGCGCCAGCAGCCCCATCCCAGGCTCCTACGAGCAGTACTTC
>.|TRBV5-5|TRBD1|TRBJ2-1
CASSLAQGAHNERFF
TGTGCCAGCAGCTTGGCCCAGGGGGCCCACAATGAGCGGTTCTTC
>.|TRBV7-6|.|TRBJ2-5
CASSLLRGETQYF
TGTGCCAGCAGCTTACTAAGGGGGGAGACCCAGTACTTC
>.|TRBV11-3|TRBD2|TRBJ2-1
CASSLALAEDEQFF
TGTGCCAGCAGCTTAGCCCTAGCGGAGGATGAGCAGTTCTTC
>.|TRBV19|.|TRBJ2-1
CASTPTDYNEQFF
TGTGCCAGTACCCCGACAGACTACAATGAGCAGTTCTTC
>.|TRBV30|.|TRBJ1-2
CAWSVGRSLTLF
TGTGCCTGGAGTGTTGGTAGGAGCCTCACCCTCTTC